Presented here are 25 T cell receptor beta chains from one specimen sequenced in a study of blood T cells in healthy people across ages. Through a sample-barcoded 5' primer and a J-beta primer mix, a second PCR was run for roughly 7 to 11 cycles. Using its own MiXCR run on the 5' RACE reads, TCRdb lists one record per CDR3 protein. The sample lists some 700,000 distinct CDR3 sequences, about 20% seen once, with around a fifth in the top ten. What was sequenced was blood. Source of these receptors: a man in his 70s in good health.

To note about this clonotype: It may be a read error: a sequence one base away is much more abundant. The chain links TRBV20-1 to TRBJ2-5; D gene uncertain. V was cut by 1 base and J by 2 bases, with 5 bases left in between. The CDR3 covers 12 residues. Germline V CDR1 and CDR2: DFQATT, SNEGSKA (reference sequence). CDR3 coding DNA: TGCAGTGCTAGAGCTGGGCAAGAGACCCAGTACTTC. Translated: CSARAGQETQYF.

In its sample, this clonotype was seen a few times. The chain has TRBV12-3 or TRBV12-4 and TRBJ2-4; 8 bases are a match to TRBD1. V dropped 6 bases and J dropped 2; count of bases not matched to a gene: 9. CDR3 size: 16 residues. CDR3 bases: TGTGCCAGCAGCGATTGGACAGGGTGGACCAAAAACATTCAGTACTTC. It translates to CASSDWTGWTKNIQYF.

This clonotype was seen ten or more times. The CDR3 sequence is CASNKGGGSGELFF. CDR3 DNA sequence: TGTGCCAGCAACAAGGGAGGAGGTTCCGGGGAGCTGTTTTTT. The chain recombines TRBV12-3 or TRBV12-4 with TRBJ2-2; D perhaps matches TRBD2 (6 bases). The CDR3 runs to 14 residues. V was cut by 7 bases and J by 6 bases, with 15 bases left in between.

This clonotype showed up just a few times. V gene TRBV5-5 combines with J gene TRBJ2-4; TRBD1 aligns across 12 bases. Trimming removed 0 bases from V and 5 bases from J; junction bases left unmatched: 3. The CDR3 has 16 residues. The germline gives CDR1 SGHKS, CDR2 YYEKEE (reference sequence). CDR3: CASSLVGQGAENIQYF. The CDR3 DNA sequence: TGTGCCAGCAGCTTGGTGGGACAGGGGGCCGAAAACATTCAGTACTTC.

This clonotype was counted at least ten times. V usage is TRBV11-2 and J usage is TRBJ2-5; 9 positions match TRBD1. The CDR3 is 18 amino acids. The trim removed 4 bases at V and 5 bases at J, leaving 17 bases unmatched. Germline assignment: CDR1 SGHAT and CDR2 FQNNGV. DNA for the CDR3: TGTGCCAGCAGCTCCCGAGGAGGAGGGGACAGGGCTTTGGAGACCCAGTACTTC. Translating it yields CASSSRGGGDRALETQYF. Complete variable domain (other parts from reference TRBV11-2 and TRBJ2-5): EAGVAQSPRYKIIEKRQSVAFWCNPISGHATLYWYQQILGQGPKLLIQFQNNGVVDDSQLPKDRFSAERLKGVDSTLKIQPAKLEDSAVYLCASSSRGGGDRALETQYFGPGTRLLVL.

CDR3 protein: CASSPSGVREKLFF. The CDR3 DNA is TGTGCCAGCAGCCCGTCGGGGGTTAGGGAAAAACTGTTTTTT. This chain uses TRBV9 with TRBJ1-4, with a tentative D call TRBD1 (5 bases). The germline gives CDR1 SGDLS, CDR2 YYNGEE. The V and J ends lost 4 bases and 8 bases respectively, with 15 bases between them. This CDR3 contains 14 residues.

This clonotype was detected ten times or more. The chain employs TRBV7-2 and TRBJ1-5, with 8 bases matching TRBD1. The germline V gene encodes CDR1 SGHTA and CDR2 FQGNSA. This CDR3 contains 15 residues. With V trimmed by 2 bases and J by 4 bases, 4 bases remained unmatched. CDR3 nucleotides: TGTGCCAGCAGCTTACGGACAGGGCGGAATCAGCCCCAGCATTTT. This gives the protein CASSLRTGRNQPQHF. The full variable domain, its missing parts supplied by reference TRBV7-2 and TRBJ1-5, is GAGVSQSPSNKVTEKGKDVELRCDPISGHTALYWYRQSLGQGLEFLIYFQGNSAPDKSGLPSDRFSAERTGGSVSTLTIQRTQQEDSAVYLCASSLRTGRNQPQHFGDGTRLSIL.

The chain links TRBV20-1 to TRBJ2-6; D is perhaps TRBD2 (5 bases). Trimming cost V 0 bases and J 2 bases, with 8 bases left between them. The CDR3 runs 15 residues. Per the germline V gene, CDR1 is DFQATT and CDR2 is SNEGSKA (reference sequence). CDR3: CSARDSGTGANVLTF. The CDR3 DNA sequence: TGCAGTGCTAGAGACTCGGGAACTGGGGCCAACGTCCTGACTTTC.

The chain couples TRBV12-3 or TRBV12-4 to TRBJ2-1; D not certain. CDR3 length: 12 residues. Trimming stripped 6 bases from V and 15 bases from J, with 18 bases between. In nucleotides, the CDR3 is TGTGCCAGCAGCCCCTCCGGCCGACGGCGGTTCTTC. Protein sequence: CASSPSGRRRFF.

The gene calls are TRBV20-1 and TRBJ1-6; D is undetermined. Germline values: CDR1 DFQATT, CDR2 SNEGSKA (reference sequence). With 0 bases removed from V and 2 bases from J, the gap between germline ends came to 17 bases. The CDR3 consists of 18 residues. CDR3 nucleotides: TGCAGTGCTAGAGATCTATCCCCTCGGCACCCCTATAATTCACCCCTCCACTTT. Its translation is CSARDLSPRHPYNSPLHF.

The chain employs TRBV24-1 and TRBJ2-1, with D perhaps TRBD1 (5 bases). Germline V gene sequence: CDR1 KGHDR, CDR2 SFDVKD. The CDR3 loop spans 15 amino acids. The V end was cut by 5 bases, the J end by 2 bases, with 12 bases between. In nucleotides, the CDR3 is TGTGCCACCAGTGCTACAAGGGGCGCCTACAATGAGCAGTTCTTC. It translates to CATSATRGAYNEQFF.

The chain is built from TRBV20-1 and TRBJ1-6; a weak D match, TRBD1 (5 bases). Germline V CDR1 and CDR2: DFQATT, SNEGSKA (reference sequence). This CDR3 contains 14 residues. V lost 5 bases and J 9 bases, leaving 17 bases between the germline ends. The CDR3 sequence: CSAPRGRIISPLHF. Here the CDR3 DNA reads TGCAGTGCTCCCCGGGGCCGTATAATTTCACCCCTCCACTTT.

This clonotype has just a few counts. The chain couples TRBV11-3 to TRBJ2-1, with D uncertain. Germline V lookup: CDR1 SGHNT, CDR2 YENEEA. The germline V and J ends were trimmed by 4 bases and 6 bases, with 10 bases remaining between them. The length of the CDR3 is 13 residues. CDR3 in DNA: TGTGCCAGCAGCTCTCCCGGGTCCAATGAGCAGTTCTTC. This translates into CASSSPGSNEQFF.

V is TRBV12-3 or TRBV12-4 and J is TRBJ1-5, with unresolved D. CDR3 length: 16 residues. V shed 6 bases and J shed 5 bases, with 20 bases lying between them. CDR3 sequence (DNA): TGTGCCAGCAGCCCGACCGTCCCTCAGTTGGATCAGCCCCAGCATTTT. This sequence encodes CASSPTVPQLDQPQHF.

This chain links TRBV20-1 with TRBJ2-1; 8 bases fit TRBD2. This CDR3 is 16 amino acids long. Germline-derived CDR1 and CDR2 are DFQATT and SNEGSKA (reference sequence). With V trimmed by 0 bases and J by 2 bases, 6 bases remained unmatched. CDR3 residues: CSARDRLAGTYNEQFF. The CDR3 nucleotides are TGCAGTGCTAGAGATCGGCTAGCGGGTACCTACAATGAGCAGTTCTTC.

The chain uses TRBV5-1 and TRBJ2-5, with D unclear. Trimming left V 0 bases short and J 1 base short, with 10 bases between. The CDR3 loop spans 15 amino acids. Germline V gene lookup returns CDR1 SGHRS and CDR2 YFSETQ. The CDR3 loop reads CASSLGRRFQETQYF. DNA for the CDR3: TGCGCCAGCAGCTTGGGTCGACGCTTCCAAGAGACCCAGTACTTC.

In its sample, this clonotype was seen once. A much larger clone lies a single base off, so this may be a read error. The chain couples TRBV5-1 to TRBJ2-1; D gene uncertain. V was clipped by 0 bases and J by 0 bases, with 7 bases between them. The germline gives CDR1 SGHRS, CDR2 YFSETQ. This CDR3 contains 15 residues. CDR3 in DNA: TGCGCCAGCAGCTTGGTGGTCGGCTCCTACAATGAGCAGTTCTTC. Amino acid sequence: CASSLVVGSYNEQFF.

The V gene is TRBV3-1, the J gene TRBJ1-1; D gene ambiguous. This CDR3 region has 14 residues. Looked up from germline, CDR1 is LGHDT and CDR2 is YNNKEL (reference sequence). V lost 1 base and J 10 bases, leaving 16 bases between the germline ends. For the CDR3, the DNA is TGTGCCAGCAGCCAAGTCTCTATGGGGATACCAGCTTTCTTT. It specifies CASSQVSMGIPAFF.

This clonotype was counted many times. The chain uses TRBV18 and TRBJ2-5, with D possibly matching TRBD2 (5 bases). The germline gives CDR1 KGHSH, CDR2 LQKENI. This CDR3 contains 13 residues. V was cut by 5 bases and J by 1 base, with 8 bases left in between. This CDR3 reads CASSAGLQETQYF. In DNA form, the CDR3 reads TGTGCCAGCTCAGCAGGACTCCAAGAGACCCAGTACTTC.

This clonotype was counted only a few times. V and J are TRBV11-2 and TRBJ2-1; a possible D gene is TRBD1 (6 bases). The germline V and J ends were trimmed by 5 bases and 3 bases, with 11 bases remaining between them. The V gene's germline CDR1 is SGHAT and CDR2 FQNNGV. The CDR3 runs to 14 residues. CDR3 nucleotides: TGTGCCAGCAGCGCAGGGACACTCTACAATGAGCAGTTCTTC. Translating gives CASSAGTLYNEQFF.

The genes are TRBV12-3 or TRBV12-4 and TRBJ2-7, with D perhaps TRBD2 (5 bases). Trimming removed 3 bases at V and 4 bases at J, with 10 bases between. The CDR3 is 13 residues long. The CDR3 loop is CASSFEPGYEQYF. The DNA for the CDR3 is TGTGCCAGCAGTTTTGAGCCGGGATACGAGCAGTACTTC.

In DNA form, the CDR3 reads TGTGCCAGCAGCCCCGCGGTAGCGGCCACAGATACGCAGTATTTT. Protein product: CASSPAVAATDTQYF. This chain links TRBV7-9 with TRBJ2-3, with a tentative D call TRBD2 (6 bases). Germline CDR1 SEHNR, CDR2 FQNEAQ (reference sequence). CDR3 length: 15 amino acids. Trimming took 5 bases from V and 2 from J, leaving 14 bases between them.

At least ten counts were recorded for this clonotype. This chain connects TRBV12-3 or TRBV12-4 to TRBJ1-1; possible D gene TRBD1, 6 bases. The CDR3 totals 13 residues. V lost 3 bases to trimming and J lost 5 bases, with 10 bases between them. CDR3 loop: CASSLGGRTEAFF. The CDR3 DNA reads TGTGCCAGCAGTTTGGGGGGGCGGACTGAAGCTTTCTTT.

The rearrangement uses TRBV6-5 and TRBJ2-5, with D tentatively TRBD2 (6 bases). Germline assignment: CDR1 MNHEY and CDR2 SVGAGI. The CDR3 length is 15 residues. Trimming removed 5 bases from V and 5 bases from J, with 18 bases in between. The CDR3 is CASSTPLGSVETQYF. DNA of the CDR3: TGTGCCAGCAGTACCCCTCTCGGGAGCGTTGAGACCCAGTACTTC.

The chain couples TRBV2 to TRBJ2-5; TRBD1 or TRBD2 may be the D gene (5 bases each). This CDR3 has 16 residues. The V gene's germline CDR1 is SNHLY and CDR2 FYNNEI. V lost 3 bases and J 3 bases, leaving 17 bases between the germline ends. DNA for the CDR3: TGTGCCAGCAGTGATCCCCGGGACGGACCTAAAGAGACCCAGTACTTC. This codes for CASSDPRDGPKETQYF.